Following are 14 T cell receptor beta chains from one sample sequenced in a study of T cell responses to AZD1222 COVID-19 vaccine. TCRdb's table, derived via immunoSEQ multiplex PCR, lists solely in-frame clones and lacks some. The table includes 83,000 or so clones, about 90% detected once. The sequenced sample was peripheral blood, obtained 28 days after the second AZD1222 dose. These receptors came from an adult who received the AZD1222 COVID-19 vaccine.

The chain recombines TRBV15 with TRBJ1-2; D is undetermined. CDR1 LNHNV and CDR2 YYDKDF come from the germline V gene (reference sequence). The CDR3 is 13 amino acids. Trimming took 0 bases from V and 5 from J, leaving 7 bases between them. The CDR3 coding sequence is TGTGCCACCAGCAGAGATGCCCTATATGGCTACACCTTC. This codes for CATSRDALYGYTF. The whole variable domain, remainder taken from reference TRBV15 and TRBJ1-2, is DAMVIQNPRYQVTQFGKPVTLSCSQTLNHNVMYWYQQKSSQAPKLLFHYYDKDFNNEADTPDNFQSRRPNTSFCFLDIRSPGLGDTAMYLCATSRDALYGYTFGSGTRLTVV.

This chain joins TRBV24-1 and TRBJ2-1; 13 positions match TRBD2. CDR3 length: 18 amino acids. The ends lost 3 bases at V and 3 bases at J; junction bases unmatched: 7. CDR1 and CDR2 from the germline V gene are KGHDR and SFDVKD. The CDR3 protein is CATSDPRTSGRVYNEQFF. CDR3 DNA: TGTGCCACCAGTGATCCCCGGACTAGCGGGAGAGTCTACAATGAGCAGTTCTTC.

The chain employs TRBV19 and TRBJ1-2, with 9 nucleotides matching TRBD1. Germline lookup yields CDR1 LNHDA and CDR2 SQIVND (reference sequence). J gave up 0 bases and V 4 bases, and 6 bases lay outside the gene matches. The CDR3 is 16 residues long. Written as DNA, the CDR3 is TGTGCCAGTAGTAGCTGGGGACAGGGTGCTAACTATGGCTACACCTTC. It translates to CASSSWGQGANYGYTF. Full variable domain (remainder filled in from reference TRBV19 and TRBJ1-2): DGGITQSPKYLFRKEGQNVTLSCEQNLNHDAMYWYRQDPGQGLRLIYYSQIVNDFQKGDIAEGYSVSREKKESFPLTVTSAQKNPTAFYLCASSSWGQGANYGYTFGSGTRLTVV.

DNA for the CDR3: TGTGCCAGCAGCCACACGGACGGGACTAACTATGGCTACACCTTC. Translation gives CASSHTDGTNYGYTF. The rearrangement joins TRBV14 to TRBJ1-2; D unclear. The CDR3 loop spans 15 amino acids. V dropped 3 bases and J dropped 0 bases, with 11 bases sitting between them. Germline V lookup: CDR1 SGHDN, CDR2 FVKESK.

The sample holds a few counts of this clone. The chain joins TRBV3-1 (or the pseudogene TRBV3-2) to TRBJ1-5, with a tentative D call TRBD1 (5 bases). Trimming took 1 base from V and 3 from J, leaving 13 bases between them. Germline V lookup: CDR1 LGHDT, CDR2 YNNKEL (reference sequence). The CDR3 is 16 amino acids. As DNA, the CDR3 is TGTGCCAGCAGCCAAGGGGGAGGGGAGAACAATCAGCCCCAGCATTTT. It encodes CASSQGGGENNQPQHF.

DNA for the CDR3: TGTGCCAGCTCACCCCAGGGGGCGAATTCACCCCTCCACTTT. As protein: CASSPQGANSPLHF. The chain is built from TRBV18 and TRBJ1-6; TRBD1 aligns across 8 bases. Germline-derived CDR1 and CDR2 are KGHSH and LQKENI. The CDR3 contains 14 residues. Trimming took 3 bases from V and 7 from J; bases not matched to a gene: 2.

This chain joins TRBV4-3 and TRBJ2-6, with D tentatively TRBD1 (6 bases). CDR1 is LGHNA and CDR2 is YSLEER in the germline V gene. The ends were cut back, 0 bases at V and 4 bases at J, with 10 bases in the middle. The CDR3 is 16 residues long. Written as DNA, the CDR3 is TGCGCCAGCAGCCAAGAGGGGGCAGGGGGGGCCAACGTCCTGACTTTC. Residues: CASSQEGAGGANVLTF.

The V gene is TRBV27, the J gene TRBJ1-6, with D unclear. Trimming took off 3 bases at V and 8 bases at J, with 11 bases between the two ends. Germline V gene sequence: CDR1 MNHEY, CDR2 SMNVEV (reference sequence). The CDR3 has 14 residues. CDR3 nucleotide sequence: TGTGCCAGCAGTTTGTGGGCAATGGATTCACCCCTCCACTTT. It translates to CASSLWAMDSPLHF.

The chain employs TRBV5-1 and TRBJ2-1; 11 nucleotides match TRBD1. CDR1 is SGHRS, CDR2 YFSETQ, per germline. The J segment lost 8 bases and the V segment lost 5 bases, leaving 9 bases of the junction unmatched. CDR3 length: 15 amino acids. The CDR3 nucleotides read TGCGCCAGCAGTCCCCAGCCGGGACAGGGGGATGAGCAGTTCTTC. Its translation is CASSPQPGQGDEQFF.

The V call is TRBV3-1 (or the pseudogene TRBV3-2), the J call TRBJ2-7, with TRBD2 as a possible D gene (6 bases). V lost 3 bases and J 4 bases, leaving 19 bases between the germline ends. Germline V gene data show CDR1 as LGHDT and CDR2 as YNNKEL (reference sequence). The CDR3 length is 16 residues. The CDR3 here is CASSHGRRGVVYEQYF. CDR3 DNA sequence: TGTGCCAGCAGCCACGGCCGGCGGGGAGTGGTTTACGAGCAGTACTTC.

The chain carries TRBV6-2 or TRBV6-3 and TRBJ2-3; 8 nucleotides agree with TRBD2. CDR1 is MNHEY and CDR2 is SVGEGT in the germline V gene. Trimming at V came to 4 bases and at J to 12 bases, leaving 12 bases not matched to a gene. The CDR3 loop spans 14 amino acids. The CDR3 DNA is TGTGCCAGCAGTTCGACTAGCGCGGTAACCTTCCAGTATTTT. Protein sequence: CASSSTSAVTFQYF.

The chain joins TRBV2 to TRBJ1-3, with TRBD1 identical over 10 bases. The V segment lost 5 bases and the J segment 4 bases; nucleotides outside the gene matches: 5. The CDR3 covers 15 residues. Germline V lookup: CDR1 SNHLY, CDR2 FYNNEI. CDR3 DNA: TGTGCCAGCAGTCGACAGGGGGCCAAGGGAAACACCATATATTTT. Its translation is CASSRQGAKGNTIYF.

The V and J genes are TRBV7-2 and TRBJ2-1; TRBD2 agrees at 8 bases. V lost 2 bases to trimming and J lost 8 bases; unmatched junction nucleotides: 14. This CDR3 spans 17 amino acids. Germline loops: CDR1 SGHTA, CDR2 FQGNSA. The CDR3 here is CASSLIRGTRMVHEQFF. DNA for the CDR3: TGTGCCAGCAGCTTAATTCGAGGGACTAGAATGGTCCATGAGCAGTTCTTC.

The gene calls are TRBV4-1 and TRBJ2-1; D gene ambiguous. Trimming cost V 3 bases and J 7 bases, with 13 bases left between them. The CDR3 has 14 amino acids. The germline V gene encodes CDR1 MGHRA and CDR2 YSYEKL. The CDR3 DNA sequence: TGCGCCAGCAGCCAGGGGATAGGCCTTAATGAGCAGTTCTTC. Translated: CASSQGIGLNEQFF.